This TCR beta chain was identified in a study of blood T cells in healthy people across ages (dated by TCRdb to the mid-2010s). At the level of the whole study: In model experiments, template switching captured roughly one uniquely barcoded TCR beta cDNA molecule for every two T cells. Age-related changes in TCR beta repertoire diversity were measured in the study by deep sequencing normalized with unique cDNA molecular identifiers. The donors were split into four age groups: young (average 16 years), middle-aged (around 37), aged (around 67) and long-lived (roughly 86). Two additional independent replicas of 1 million unique cDNA reads from the same blood draw were analyzed for two donors (one aged 18 to 29 and one aged 80 or older).

On the study overall, not on this receptor specifically: Compared with the aged group, more naive CD4+ T cells, fewer expanded clones and increased TCR diversity were shown by the long-lived group, suggesting age selection. Donor CMV infection status was unknown, potentially confounding age-related changes in expanded clonotypes. Conclusive comparison of naive and antigen-experienced compartments was prevented by the profiling of bulk unsorted PBMCs. Observed TCR beta diversity per million T cells fell roughly linearly with age, and a significant reduction was already apparent by age approximately 41. Total diversity estimates from one million sequenced T cells were considered lower bounds and underestimates. The percentage of naive T cells measured by flow cytometry correlated strongly with observed TCR beta diversity.

The approximately 41 donors, aged about 6 to 100 years, were systemically healthy Caucasian individuals from Russia. Each donor gave about 9.7 milliliters of peripheral blood, drawn into EDTA-treated Vacutainer tubes. Ficoll-Paque density-gradient centrifugation was used to isolate PBMCs, with at least 6 million per sample. Trizol reagent was used to extract total RNA from the PBMCs, yielding at least 5 micrograms per sample. For every donor, flow cytometry on a PBMC aliquot measured the percentage of naive CD45RAhigh/CD27high T cells. On this clonotype itself: The antigen it binds to is not known. No much larger clone is present one base from it, and per-base qualities are unavailable.

The CDR1 and CDR2 encoded by the germline V gene are SQVTM and ANQGSEA. Measured from the cysteine to the phenylalanine, the CDR3 is 16 residues long. Solely the CDR3 DNA is kept, with 48 bases framed from the first base. Trimming removed 7 bases from V and 0 bases from J; the gene matches leave 8 bases unexplained. Library method: 5' RACE. The sequencing machine was an Illumina HiSeq 2500. A second PCR of about 6 to 11 cycles was performed with a sample-barcoded 5' primer and a J-beta primer mix. A template-switch 5' adaptor carrying 12 random nucleotides introduced a unique molecular identifier onto each TCR beta cDNA molecule. Each sample yielded at least 2.5 million CDR3-containing paired-end reads. First-strand cDNA synthesis was performed from all RNA using the Mint cDNA synthesis kit, with priming by a TRBC-specific oligonucleotide. After uracil-DNA glycosylase treatment, a first 18-cycle PCR used universal primers M1SS and BC2_uni_R on all cDNA. Processing in the source paper ran as follows. For normalization, 1 million high-quality reads, each with a distinct molecular identifier, were randomly selected from each sample. Instead of being binned into consensus sequences, reads with shared molecular identifiers were discarded. MiTCR, set to a Q25 quality threshold and the strictest error-elimination algorithm, was used for CDR3 identification, clonotype clustering and error correction. A nonparametric unseen species model with Euler transformation was used to estimate lower-bound total TCR beta diversity. The public reads were reprocessed in TCRdb via fastp at Q25 and MiXCR, keeping in-frame beta chains. Each CDR3 protein gets just one entry, which takes the most common genes and DNA from the rows behind it. The V and J calls and clone size are TCRdb's, not the authors'. Recorded for this sample are hundreds of thousands of distinct CDR3 sequences; less than 25% of them occurred a single time. In total, the top ten clones hold approximately 8.7% of the sample.

These same data were also listed under a study on T cells of mothers and their children. Reported in the second study: Donors were nine systemically healthy Caucasian individuals: three mothers and their six children. cDNA synthesis consumed the entire amount of extracted RNA, loaded at about 1.6 ug RNA in each 15 ul reaction. In the second PCR, sample barcodes and 2-4 random nucleotides were introduced via the M1S primer. Each mother yielded over 9 million TCR beta CDR3 reads and each child roughly 3.1 million reads. TCR recombination output is similarly shaped by thymic selection in related and unrelated pairs, with a minor effect exerted by inherited differences. Normalized repertoire overlap was always found to be slightly, but never significantly, higher in related mother-child pairs than in unrelated mother-child pairs. With a sensitivity of about 100 clones per million clonotypes, no persistent microchimeric T cell clones were detected. To look for features that set related mother-child pairs apart from unrelated individuals, the researchers ran deep NGS to compare the TCR beta repertoires of mothers and children. Mothers averaged approximately 41 +/- 4 years of age and children averaged approximately 12 +/- 4 years. Libraries were sequenced on Illumina HiSeq 2000 with 100+100 nt paired-end reads after adapter ligation with NEBNext reagents. To avoid cross-contamination, the mother libraries and the child libraries were prepared a month apart and sequenced in separate runs. For each donor, somewhere between 500,000 and 2,000,000 distinct TCR beta clonotypes were identified. Naive TCR beta clonotypes were estimated from low-frequency clonotypes matched to each donor's FACS-determined naive share, without sorting.

Sequencing input: blood. The sequence links TRBV29-1 to TRBJ1-3; TRBD1 lines up with 11 middle nucleotides. The sequence derives from a boy between 10 and 17 years old in good health. CDR3 sequence: CSARGTGGSSGNTIYF. The nucleotides are TGCAGCGCCCGGGGGACAGGGGGGAGCTCTGGAAACACCATATATTTT.